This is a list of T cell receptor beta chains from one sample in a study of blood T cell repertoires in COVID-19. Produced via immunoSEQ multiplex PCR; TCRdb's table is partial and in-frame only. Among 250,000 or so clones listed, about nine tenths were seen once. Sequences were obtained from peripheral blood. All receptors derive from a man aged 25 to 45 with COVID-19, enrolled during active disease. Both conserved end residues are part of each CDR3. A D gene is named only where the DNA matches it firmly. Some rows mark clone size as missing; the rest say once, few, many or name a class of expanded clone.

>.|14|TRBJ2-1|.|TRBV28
CASSLPRLYNEQFF
TGTGCCAGCAGTTTACCCAGGCTCTACAATGAGCAGTTCTTC
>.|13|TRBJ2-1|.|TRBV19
CASSSRGWNEQFF
TGTGCCAGTTCATCCCGGGGTTGGAATGAGCAGTTCTTC
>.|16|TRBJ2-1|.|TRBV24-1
CATSDSSGGQGLGQFF
TGTGCCACCAGTGATTCTTCGGGAGGACAGGGACTTGGGCAGTTCTTC
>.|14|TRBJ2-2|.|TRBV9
CASSAQANTGELFF
TGTGCCAGCAGCGCCCAGGCAAACACCGGGGAGCTGTTTTTT
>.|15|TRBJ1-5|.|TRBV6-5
CASSRDTLSNQPQHF
TGTGCCAGCAGTAGGGACACTCTAAGCAATCAGCCCCAGCATTTT
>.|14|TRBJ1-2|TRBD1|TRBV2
CASSAGTANYGYTF
TGTGCCAGCAGTGCCGGGACAGCTAACTATGGCTACACCTTC
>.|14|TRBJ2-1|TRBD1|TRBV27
CASSPRTGPWEQFF
TGTGCCAGCAGTCCGCGGACAGGTCCCTGGGAGCAGTTCTTC
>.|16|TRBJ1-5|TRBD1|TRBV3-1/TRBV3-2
CASSQDPTGGNQPQHF
TGTGCCAGCAGCCAAGATCCTACAGGGGGTAATCAGCCCCAGCATTTT
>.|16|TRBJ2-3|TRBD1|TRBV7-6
CASQSFGTGAADTQYF
TGTGCCAGCCAGTCTTTCGGAACAGGGGCCGCAGATACGCAGTATTTT
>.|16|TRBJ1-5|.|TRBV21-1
CASSKRGGASNQPQHF
TGTGCCAGCAGCAAACGGGGGGGGGCTAGCAATCAGCCCCAGCATTTT
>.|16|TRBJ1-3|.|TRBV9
CASSVGETLSGNTIYF
TGTGCCAGCAGCGTAGGGGAGACACTCTCTGGAAACACCATATATTTT
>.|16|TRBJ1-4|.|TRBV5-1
CASSPEGIATNEKLFF
TGCGCCAGCAGCCCGGAGGGCATTGCAACTAATGAAAAACTGTTTTTT
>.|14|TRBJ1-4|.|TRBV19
CASSIGQTNEKLFF
TGTGCCAGTAGTATTGGTCAGACTAATGAAAAACTGTTTTTT
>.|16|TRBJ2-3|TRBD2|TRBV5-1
CASSLIAGGRTDTQYF
TGCGCCAGCAGCTTGATAGCGGGGGGTCGCACAGATACGCAGTATTTT
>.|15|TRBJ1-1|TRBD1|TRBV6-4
CASSTDADRVGEAFF
TGTGCCAGCAGTACGGATGCGGACAGGGTTGGTGAAGCTTTCTTT
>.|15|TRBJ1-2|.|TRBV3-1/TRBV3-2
CASSQDRGSGYGYTF
TGTGCCAGCAGCCAAGATAGGGGGTCCGGCTATGGCTACACCTTC
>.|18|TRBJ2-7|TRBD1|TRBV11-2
CASSPGQVLDNSNYEQYF
TGTGCCAGCAGCCCAGGACAGGTTCTGGACAATTCCAACTACGAGCAGTACTTC
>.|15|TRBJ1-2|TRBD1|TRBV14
CASSQDGRGRGGYTF
TGTGCCAGCAGCCAAGATGGCAGGGGGCGCGGTGGCTACACCTTC
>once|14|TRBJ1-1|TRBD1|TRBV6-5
CASSWTGRATEAFF
TGTGCCAGCAGTTGGACAGGGCGGGCGACTGAAGCTTTCTTT
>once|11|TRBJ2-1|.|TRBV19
CASSPGNEQFF
TGTGCCAGTAGCCCCGGCAATGAGCAGTTCTTC
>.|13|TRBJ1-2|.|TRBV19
CATTSRGAYGYTF
TGTGCCACAACCTCCAGGGGCGCCTATGGCTACACCTTC
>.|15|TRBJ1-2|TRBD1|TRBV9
CASSVTGGSVYGYTF
TGTGCCAGCAGCGTAACAGGGGGCAGCGTCTATGGCTACACCTTC
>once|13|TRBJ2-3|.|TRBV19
CASSALSTDTQYF
TGTGCCAGTAGTGCACTTAGCACAGATACGCAGTATTTT
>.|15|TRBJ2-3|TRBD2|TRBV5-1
CASRVEGTITDTQYF
TGCGCCAGCAGAGTGGAAGGGACTATCACAGATACGCAGTATTTT
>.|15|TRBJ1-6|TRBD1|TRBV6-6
CASSYKGQSNSPLHF
TGTGCCAGCAGTTACAAGGGACAGAGTAATTCACCCCTCCACTTT
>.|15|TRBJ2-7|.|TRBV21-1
CASSKAQGQGYEQYF
TGTGCCAGCAGCAAAGCACAGGGGCAAGGGTACGAGCAGTACTTC
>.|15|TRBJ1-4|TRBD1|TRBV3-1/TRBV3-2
CASSPDRGFQEKLFF
TGTGCCAGCAGCCCGGACAGGGGATTTCAAGAAAAACTGTTTTTT
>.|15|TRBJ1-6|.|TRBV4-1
CASSQGGTANSPLHF
TGCGCCAGCAGCCAAGGGGGCACCGCTAATTCACCCCTCCACTTT
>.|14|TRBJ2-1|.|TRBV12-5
CASGVETGWNEQFF
TGTGCTAGTGGGGTAGAGACAGGATGGAATGAGCAGTTCTTC
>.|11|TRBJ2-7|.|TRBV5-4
CASSSSYEQYF
TGTGCCAGCAGCTCATCCTACGAGCAGTACTTC
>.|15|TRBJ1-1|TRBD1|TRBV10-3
CAISDSNRGSTEAFF
TGTGCCATCAGTGACTCTAACAGGGGTAGTACTGAAGCTTTCTTT
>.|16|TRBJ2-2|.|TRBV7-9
CASSLGQGIGTGELFF
TGTGCCAGCAGCTTAGGGCAGGGGATCGGCACCGGGGAGCTGTTTTTT
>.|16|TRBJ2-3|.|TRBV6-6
CASRTRGTTHTDTQYF
TGTGCCAGCAGGACCCGGGGAACAACGCACACAGATACGCAGTATTTT